Sequencing of this T cell receptor beta chain was carried out in a study of cytomegalovirus exposure and HLA in healthy donors. Study outcomes and limitations: Cytomegalovirus-associated status was assigned to about 160 TCR beta chains.

It was with 60 Vbeta and 13 Jbeta primers that the PCR ran. Repertoires were generated with immunoSEQ multiplex PCR, while TCRdb's copy carries only in-frame clones and drops some. The table records 150,000 or so clones, nearly 70% of them present only once. The V gene's germline CDR1 is MGHDK and CDR2 SYGVNS. The CDR3 is 16 residues long. Trimming cost V 9 bases and J 10 bases; bases outside gene matches: 18. Details on this clone: Antigen unknown.

The sequence was collected from a young man in good health and CMV-seropositive. The sample consisted of PBMCs. The J gene is TRBJ2-1, the V gene TRBV25-1; 10 bases align to TRBD1. The CDR3 spells CARTRNRDRGTGEQFF. In DNA form, the CDR3 reads TGTGCCAGAACGCGGAACCGGGACAGGGGAACGGGGGAGCAGTTCTTC. Full variable domain (rest looked up from reference TRBV25-1 and TRBJ2-1): EADIYQTPRYLVIGTGKKITLECSQTMGHDKMYWYQQDPGMELHLIHYSYGVNSTEKGDLSSESTVSRIRTEHFPLTLESARPSHTSQYLCARTRNRDRGTGEQFFGPGTRLTVL.